What follows is one T cell receptor beta chain and its context. Its antigen is unidentified. Enrollment shut out patients with autoimmune disease history or systemic immunosuppression. The method was immunoSEQ multiplex PCR; TCRdb's version includes in-frame clones alone and lacks a portion of them. Of about 78,000 clones in the sample, approximately 90% are singletons; the top ten hold 2.5% to 3%. These data are taken from a study of OX40 agonist ivuxolimab in advanced cancers. On the study more broadly: Patients were treated with intravenous ivuxolimab, dosed at 0.01 to 10 mg/kg and infused every 2 weeks.

Whole-study findings and limits: In the 0.1 to 3.0 mg/kg range, CD4+ and CD8+ blood T cells had expanded clonally by week 6.

This TCR was recovered from an adult with an advanced solid tumor such as melanoma, head and neck, liver or kidney cancer. The sample was CD4+ or CD8+ T cells sorted from blood, taken in a trial of the OX40 agonist ivuxolimab.

The CDR3 sequence is CSVEGATLYEQYF. CDR3 bases: TGCAGCGTTGAAGGAGCCACCCTCTACGAGCAGTACTTC. V usage is TRBV29-1 and J usage is TRBJ2-7; D is undetermined. Germline CDR1 is SQVTM and CDR2 is ANQGSEA. The CDR3 is made up of 13 amino acids. V was shortened by 1 base and J by 3 bases, with 10 bases between the two germline ends.